This passage covers 9 T cell receptor beta chains from one sample sequenced in a study of shared clonotypes between healthy human individuals. Sequencing was performed with immunoSEQ multiplex PCR; in TCRdb, only in-frame clones are kept and a portion is missing. The data show roughly 2.2 million clones, about nine tenths seen once. The sequenced sample was naive CD4+ T cells from PBMCs. As for subset: CD45RA+ positively selected. These receptor sequences come from a young man in good health. Some clones in this sample may be carry-over from other donors' samples.

This chain connects TRBV4-1 to TRBJ1-2; no clear D gene. Trimming took 2 bases from V and 8 from J, leaving 12 bases between them. The germline V gene encodes CDR1 MGHRA and CDR2 YSYEKL. The CDR3 has 13 residues. The CDR3 here is CASSQIEQGGYTF. CDR3 nucleotides: TGCGCCAGCAGCCAAATCGAACAAGGGGGCTACACCTTC.

The chain uses TRBV4-1 and TRBJ1-1; TRBD1 matches at 11 bases. The V segment lost 0 bases and the J segment 4 bases; nucleotides outside the gene matches: 4. The CDR3 is 16 residues long. Germline V lookup: CDR1 MGHRA, CDR2 YSYEKL. The CDR3 DNA reads as TGCGCCAGCAGCCAAGATTTCGGGACAGGGGGCACTGAAGCTTTCTTT. Translation gives CASSQDFGTGGTEAFF.

The rearrangement links TRBV5-4 to TRBJ2-2; TRBD1 aligns across 10 bases. V trimming: 3 bases; J trimming: 0 bases; junction bases outside the gene matches: 5. Per the germline V gene, CDR1 is SGHNT and CDR2 is YYREEE (reference sequence). The CDR3 is 17 residues long. CDR3 sequence reads: CASSSETGGANTGELFF. CDR3 DNA: TGTGCCAGCAGCTCAGAGACAGGGGGCGCGAACACCGGGGAGCTGTTTTTT.

The chain carries TRBV9 and TRBJ1-1, with D hard to call. Germline loops: CDR1 SGDLS, CDR2 YYNGEE. This CDR3 spans 17 amino acids. Trimming shortened V by 3 bases and J by 2 bases, and 20 bases separated the two germline ends. The chain's CDR3 is CASSALQSRIGNTEAFF. The CDR3 coding sequence is TGTGCCAGCAGCGCTCTACAGAGCCGGATAGGAAACACTGAAGCTTTCTTT.

The chain is built from TRBV7-6 and TRBJ2-7; the D call may be TRBD1 or TRBD2 (6 bases each). The germline V gene encodes CDR1 SGHVS and CDR2 FNYEAQ. This CDR3 comprises 15 residues. Trimming removed 5 bases at V and 6 bases at J, with 20 bases between. The CDR3 DNA reads as TGTGCCAGCAGCGTGGTATTTGGGGGGCTGGGCGAGCAGTACTTC. The encoded protein is CASSVVFGGLGEQYF.

This chain uses TRBV4-1 with TRBJ2-4; 11 bases align to TRBD2. Germline CDR1 MGHRA, CDR2 YSYEKL. The CDR3 contains 17 residues. V lost 3 bases to trimming and J lost 0 bases; unmatched junction nucleotides: 4. CDR3 in amino acids: CASSQTSGTLAKNIQYF. CDR3 sequence (DNA): TGCGCCAGCAGCCAGACTAGCGGGACACTAGCCAAAAACATTCAGTACTTC.

The chain combines TRBV5-8 with TRBJ2-3, with D possibly matching TRBD2 (5 bases). The CDR3 is 15 amino acids. With 4 bases removed from V and 5 bases from J, the gap between germline ends came to 17 bases. CDR1 and CDR2 from the germline V gene are SGHTS and YDEGEE. For the CDR3, the DNA is TGTGCCAGCAGCCCAATGGGTCTAGCAAAAGATACGCAGTATTTT. Protein sequence: CASSPMGLAKDTQYF. Based on the CDR3 plus reference TRBV5-8 and TRBJ2-3, the full variable domain is EAGVTQSPTHLIKTRGQQATLRCSPISGHTSVYWYQQALGLGLQFLLWYDEGEERNRGNFPPRFSGRQFPNYSSELNVNALELEDSALYLCASSPMGLAKDTQYFGPGTRLTVL.

The CDR3 reads CASSFGPSDTQYF. The CDR3 DNA follows: TGTGCCAGCAGCTTCGGGCCTTCAGATACGCAGTATTTT. The chain uses TRBV7-3 and TRBJ2-3; D gene uncertain. This CDR3 has 13 amino acids. Germline loops: CDR1 SGHTA, CDR2 FQGTGA. Trimming cost V 3 bases and J 4 bases, with 8 bases left between them.

The gene calls are TRBV7-7 and TRBJ2-3; TRBD2 is a possible D gene (5 bases). CDR3 length equals 20 residues. Germline V gene sequence: CDR1 SSHAT, CDR2 FNYEAQ (reference sequence). Trimming took 5 bases from V and 2 from J, leaving 29 bases between them. The CDR3 here is CASSNTNGLLARAPTDTQYF. The DNA for the CDR3 is TGTGCCAGCAGCAACACCAATGGCCTCTTAGCGCGGGCCCCCACAGATACGCAGTATTTT.